These 15 T cell receptor beta chains share one sample of origin, sequenced in a study of blood T cell repertoires in COVID-19. TCRdb keeps only in-frame clones here, not all; method: immunoSEQ multiplex PCR. The sample contains 150,000 or so clones, around 85% of which appear only once. The source material was PBMCs or T cells enriched from blood (not recorded which). These receptors were obtained from a woman between 40 and 55 years old with acute COVID-19.

The chain employs TRBV2 and TRBJ2-3; the D gene is possibly TRBD1 (5 bases). Germline assignment: CDR1 SNHLY and CDR2 FYNNEI. CDR3 length: 10 amino acids. V was pared by 8 bases and J by 9 bases, with 9 bases between. The CDR3 DNA is TGTGCCAGCCGCAGGGCAACGCAGTATTTT. Its protein is CASRRATQYF. The full variable domain, rest sourced from reference TRBV2 and TRBJ2-3, is EPEVTQTPSHQVTQMGQEVILRCVPISNHLYFYWYRQILGQKVEFLVSFYNNEISEKSEIFDDQFSVERPDGSNFTLKIRSTKLEDSAMYFCASRRATQYFGPGTRLTVL.

This chain links TRBV12-3 or TRBV12-4 with TRBJ2-5; D is unclear. The CDR3 runs to 12 residues. The V and J ends lost 3 bases and 5 bases respectively, with 7 bases between them. DNA of the CDR3: TGTGCCAGCAGTTTCGAAGAGGAGACCCAGTACTTC. Translating gives CASSFEEETQYF.

The J gene is TRBJ2-5, the V gene TRBV15, with a tentative D call TRBD1 (5 bases). V was pared by 6 bases and J by 2 bases, with 10 bases between. The CDR3 has 13 amino acids. CDR1 and CDR2 (germline): LNHNV, YYDKDF (reference sequence). CDR3 in amino acids: CATRGTGQETQYF. CDR3 bases: TGTGCCACCAGAGGCACAGGACAAGAGACCCAGTACTTC.

The chain has TRBV18 and TRBJ1-2; D is ambiguous. CDR3 length: 12 residues. Germline CDR1 is KGHSH and CDR2 is LQKENI. Between the trimmed V and J ends, which lost 5 bases and 7 bases, there was a span of 11 bases. CDR3 nucleotides: TGTGCCAGCTCAACACAATCGGGTGGCTACACCTTC. This gives the protein CASSTQSGGYTF.

This chain connects TRBV9 to TRBJ2-1; TRBD2 matches at 11 bases. The junction had 5 bases not matched to a gene; V was cut back by 0 bases and J by 6 bases. The CDR3 runs to 16 residues. CDR1 and CDR2 (germline): SGDLS, YYNGEE. CDR3 bases: TGTGCCAGCAGCGTAGCTCGGCTAGCGGGAGGCAATGAGCAGTTCTTC. Translated, it gives CASSVARLAGGNEQFF.

The gene calls are TRBV7-3 and TRBJ2-1; 10 bases fit TRBD2. The ends lost 2 bases at V and 8 bases at J; junction bases unmatched: 15. Germline CDR1 and CDR2: SGHTA and FQGTGA. The CDR3 has 18 amino acids. In nucleotides, the CDR3 is TGTGCCAGCAGCTTACAATTCCGCTTACTAGCGGGAAGGGATGAGCAGTTCTTC. Its translation is CASSLQFRLLAGRDEQFF.

The V call is TRBV19, the J call TRBJ1-5; D might be TRBD1 (6 bases). The CDR3 consists of 16 residues. The V gene's germline CDR1 is LNHDA and CDR2 SQIVND (reference sequence). V was cut by 1 base and J by 4 bases, with 14 bases left in between. The CDR3, as DNA: TGTGCCAGTAGTATAGTAGGAGGGGGGGGAAATCAGCCCCAGCATTTT. It codes for CASSIVGGGGNQPQHF.

Notes on this clone: The sample has other DNA sequences that encode this CDR3 too. The J gene is TRBJ1-2, the V gene TRBV12-3 or TRBV12-4; tentatively, D is TRBD1 (5 bases). The CDR3 covers 13 residues. Between the trimmed V and J ends, which lost 2 bases and 3 bases, there was a span of 7 bases. This CDR3 reads CASSLRRDYGYTF. The CDR3, as DNA: TGTGCCAGCAGTTTACGCAGGGACTATGGCTACACCTTC.

The chain has TRBV11-3 and TRBJ2-3, with 8 bases lining up with TRBD2. V lost 4 bases to trimming and J lost 10 bases; unmatched junction nucleotides: 7. The CDR3 runs to 13 residues. Germline lookup yields CDR1 SGHNT and CDR2 YENEEA. CDR3 bases: TGTGCCAGCAGCTCCCTAGCGGGTGAGGCGCAGTATTTT. This encodes CASSSLAGEAQYF.

The chain uses TRBV4-2 and TRBJ1-4, with 7 bases that match TRBD1. This CDR3 region has 15 residues. Germline CDR1 is LGHNA and CDR2 is YNFKEQ. V shed 0 bases, J shed 7 bases, and the junction held 5 bases outside the gene matches. The CDR3 DNA reads as TGTGCCAGCAGCCAAGAAACAGGGGTGTTTGAAAAACTGTTTTTT. Its translation is CASSQETGVFEKLFF.

The V call is TRBV11-1, the J call TRBJ2-3; D may be TRBD2 (5 bases). The CDR3 spans 15 residues. Deletions cut 1 base from V and 2 bases from J, with 10 bases between. Looked up from germline, CDR1 is SGHAT and CDR2 is FQDESV (reference sequence). The CDR3 protein is CASSLGDYYTDTQYF. The CDR3 DNA follows: TGTGCCAGCAGCTTAGGAGACTACTACACAGATACGCAGTATTTT.

The chain links TRBV5-5 to TRBJ2-5; TRBD2 matches 9 bases. This CDR3 region has 15 residues. The V gene end was trimmed by 4 bases and the J gene end by 2 bases; junction bases not matched to a gene: 6. CDR1 SGHKS and CDR2 YYEKEE come from the germline V gene (reference sequence). CDR3 region: CASSRMTSGQETQYF. The CDR3 coding sequence is TGTGCCAGCAGCCGTATGACTAGCGGACAAGAGACCCAGTACTTC.

The rearrangement uses TRBV3-1 (or the pseudogene TRBV3-2) and TRBJ2-5, with 8 positions matching TRBD2. The V segment lost 4 bases and the J segment 5 bases; nucleotides outside the gene matches: 9. Germline loops: CDR1 LGHDT, CDR2 YNNKEL (reference sequence). This CDR3 has 15 amino acids. This CDR3 is CASSPLKKREETQYF. CDR3 sequence (DNA): TGTGCCAGCAGCCCCCTGAAAAAGCGGGAGGAGACCCAGTACTTC.

This rearrangement joins TRBV20-1 to TRBJ2-5, with unresolved D. The CDR3 extends over 12 amino acids. Germline V gives CDR1 DFQATT, CDR2 SNEGSKA (reference sequence). With 3 bases removed from V and 1 base from J, the gap between germline ends came to 6 bases. CDR3: CSASGSQETQYF. CDR3 in DNA: TGCAGTGCTAGTGGCAGCCAAGAGACCCAGTACTTC.

The chain links TRBV9 to TRBJ1-1; TRBD1 is a possible D gene (6 bases). Germline loops: CDR1 SGDLS, CDR2 YYNGEE. V was cut by 3 bases and J by 3 bases, with 12 bases left in between. The CDR3 has 14 amino acids. CDR3 amino acids: CASSGGGRDTEAFF. The CDR3 bases are TGTGCCAGCAGCGGAGGGGGAAGGGACACTGAAGCTTTCTTT.